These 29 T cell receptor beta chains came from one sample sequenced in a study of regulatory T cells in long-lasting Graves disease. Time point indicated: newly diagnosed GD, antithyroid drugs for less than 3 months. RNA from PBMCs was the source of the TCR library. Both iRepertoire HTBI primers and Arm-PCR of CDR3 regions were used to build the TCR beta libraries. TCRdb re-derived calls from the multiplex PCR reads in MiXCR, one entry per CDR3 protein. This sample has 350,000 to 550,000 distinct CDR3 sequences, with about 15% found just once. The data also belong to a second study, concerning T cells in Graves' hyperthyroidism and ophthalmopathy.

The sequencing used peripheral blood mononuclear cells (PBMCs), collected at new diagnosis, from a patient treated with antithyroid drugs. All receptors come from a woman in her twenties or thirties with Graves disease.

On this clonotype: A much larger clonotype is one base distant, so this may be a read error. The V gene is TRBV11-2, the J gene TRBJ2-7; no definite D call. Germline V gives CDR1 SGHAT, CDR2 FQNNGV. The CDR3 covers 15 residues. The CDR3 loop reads CANSLEDVQTCEQYF. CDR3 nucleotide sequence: TGTGCCAACAGCTTAGAAGATGTCCAAACCTGCGAGCAGTACTTC.

CDR3 nucleotide sequence: TGTGCCACCAGCAGAGTAGGGGGGAGAGGAACTGAAGCTTTCTTT. Protein: CATSRVGGRGTEAFF. J is TRBJ1-1 and V is TRBV15; possible D gene TRBD1, 6 bases. V shed 1 base and J shed 5 bases, with 14 bases lying between them. Germline-derived CDR1 and CDR2 are LNHNV and YYDKDF (reference sequence). This CDR3 contains 15 residues.

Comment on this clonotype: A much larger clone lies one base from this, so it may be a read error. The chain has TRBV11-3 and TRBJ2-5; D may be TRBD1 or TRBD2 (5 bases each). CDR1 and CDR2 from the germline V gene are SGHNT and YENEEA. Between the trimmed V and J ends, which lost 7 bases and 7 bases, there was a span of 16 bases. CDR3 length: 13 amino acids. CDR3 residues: CASNEGIGGTQYF. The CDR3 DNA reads TGTGCCAGCAATGAGGGGATTGGGGGGACCCAGTACTTC.

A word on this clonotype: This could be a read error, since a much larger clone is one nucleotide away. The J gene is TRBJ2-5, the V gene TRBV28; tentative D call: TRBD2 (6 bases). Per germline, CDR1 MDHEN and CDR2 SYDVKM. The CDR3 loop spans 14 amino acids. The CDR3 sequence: CASSISAGKEAQYF. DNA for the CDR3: TGTGCCAGCAGTATCTCAGCGGGCAAAGAGGCCCAGTACTTC. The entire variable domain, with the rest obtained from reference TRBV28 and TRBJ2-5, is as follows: DVKVTQSSRYLVKRTGEKVFLECVQDMDHENMFWYRQDPGLGLRLIYFSYDVKMKEKGDIPEGYSVSREKKERFSLILESASTNQTSMYLCASSISAGKEAQYFGPGTRLLVL.

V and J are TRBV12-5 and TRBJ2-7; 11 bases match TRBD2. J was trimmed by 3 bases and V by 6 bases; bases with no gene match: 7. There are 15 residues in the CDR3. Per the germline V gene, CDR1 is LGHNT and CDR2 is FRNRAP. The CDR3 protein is CASGQAGLAVYEQYF. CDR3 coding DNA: TGTGCTAGTGGACAAGCGGGACTAGCGGTCTACGAGCAGTACTTC.

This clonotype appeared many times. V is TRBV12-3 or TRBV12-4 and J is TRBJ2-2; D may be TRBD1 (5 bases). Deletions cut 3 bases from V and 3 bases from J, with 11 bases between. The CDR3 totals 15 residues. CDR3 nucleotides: TGTGCCAGCAGTTTGGATCAGGGTGACACCGGGGAGCTGTTTTTT. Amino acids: CASSLDQGDTGELFF.

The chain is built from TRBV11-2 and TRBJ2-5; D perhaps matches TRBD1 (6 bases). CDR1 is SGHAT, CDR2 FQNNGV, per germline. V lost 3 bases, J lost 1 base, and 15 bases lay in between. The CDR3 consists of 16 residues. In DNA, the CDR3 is TGTGCCAGCAGCTTCGGTATCACAGGGTCCCAAGAGACCCAGTACTTC. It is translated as CASSFGITGSQETQYF.

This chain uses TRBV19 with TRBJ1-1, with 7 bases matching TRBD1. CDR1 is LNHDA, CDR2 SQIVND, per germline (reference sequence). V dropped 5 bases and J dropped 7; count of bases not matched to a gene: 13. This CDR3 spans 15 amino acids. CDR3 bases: TGTGCCAGTAGTCCCTTAGGGACAGTTAATGGTGAAGCTTTCTTT. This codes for CASSPLGTVNGEAFF.

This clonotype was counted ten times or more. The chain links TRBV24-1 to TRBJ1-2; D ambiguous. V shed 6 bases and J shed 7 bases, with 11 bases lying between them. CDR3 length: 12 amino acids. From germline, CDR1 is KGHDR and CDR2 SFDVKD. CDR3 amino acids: CATSSEMGGYTF. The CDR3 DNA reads TGTGCCACCAGTTCTGAGATGGGTGGCTACACCTTC.

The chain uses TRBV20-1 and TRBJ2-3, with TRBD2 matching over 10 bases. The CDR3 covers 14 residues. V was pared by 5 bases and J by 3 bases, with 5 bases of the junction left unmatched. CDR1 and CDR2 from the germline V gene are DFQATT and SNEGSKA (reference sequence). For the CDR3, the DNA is TGCAGTGCTCCAGCGGGAGGGCTGACAGATACGCAGTATTTT. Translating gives CSAPAGGLTDTQYF.

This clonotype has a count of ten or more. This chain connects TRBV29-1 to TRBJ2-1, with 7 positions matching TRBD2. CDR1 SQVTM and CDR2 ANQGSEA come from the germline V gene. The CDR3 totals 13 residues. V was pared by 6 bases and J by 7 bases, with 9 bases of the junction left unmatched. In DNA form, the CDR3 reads TGCAGCGTGCCGCTGGGGGGGAGGAATGAGCAGTTCTTC. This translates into CSVPLGGRNEQFF.

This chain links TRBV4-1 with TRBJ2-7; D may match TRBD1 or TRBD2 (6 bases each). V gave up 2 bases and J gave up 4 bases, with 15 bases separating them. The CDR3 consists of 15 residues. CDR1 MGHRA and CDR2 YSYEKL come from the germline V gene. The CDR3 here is CASSQPSRGVYEQYF. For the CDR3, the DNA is TGCGCCAGCAGCCAACCTTCGAGGGGGGTATACGAGCAGTACTTC.

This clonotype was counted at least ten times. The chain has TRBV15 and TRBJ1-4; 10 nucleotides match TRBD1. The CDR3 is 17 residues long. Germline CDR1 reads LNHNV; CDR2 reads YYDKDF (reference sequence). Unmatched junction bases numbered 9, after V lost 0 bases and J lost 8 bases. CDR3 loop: CATSRESPGQGGEKLFF. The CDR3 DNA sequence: TGTGCCACCAGCAGAGAATCGCCAGGACAGGGGGGAGAAAAACTGTTTTTT.

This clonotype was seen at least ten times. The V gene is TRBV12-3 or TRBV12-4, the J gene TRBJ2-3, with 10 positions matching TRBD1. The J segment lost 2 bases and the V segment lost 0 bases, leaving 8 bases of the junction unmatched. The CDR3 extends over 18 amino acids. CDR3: CASSLAPGQGSNTDTQYF. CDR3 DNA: TGTGCCAGCAGTTTAGCACCGGGACAGGGGTCGAACACAGATACGCAGTATTTT.

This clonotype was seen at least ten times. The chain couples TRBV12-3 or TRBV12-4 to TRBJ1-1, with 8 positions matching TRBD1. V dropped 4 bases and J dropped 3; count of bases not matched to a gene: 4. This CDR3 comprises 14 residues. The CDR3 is CASSWTGLDTEAFF. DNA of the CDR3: TGTGCCAGCAGTTGGACAGGGTTGGACACTGAAGCTTTCTTT.

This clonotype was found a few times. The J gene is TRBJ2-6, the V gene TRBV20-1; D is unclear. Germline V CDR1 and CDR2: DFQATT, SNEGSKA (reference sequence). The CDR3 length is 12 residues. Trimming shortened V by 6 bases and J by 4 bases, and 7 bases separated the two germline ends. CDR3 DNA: TGCAGTGCAAGGTCCGGGGCCAACGTCCTGACTTTC. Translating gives CSARSGANVLTF.

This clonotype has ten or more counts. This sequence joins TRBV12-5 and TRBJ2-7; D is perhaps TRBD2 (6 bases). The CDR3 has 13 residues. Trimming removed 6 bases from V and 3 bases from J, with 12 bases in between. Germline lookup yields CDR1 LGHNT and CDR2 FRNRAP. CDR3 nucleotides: TGTGCTAGTGGGAGGGGAGGAAGCTACGAGCAGTACTTC. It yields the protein CASGRGGSYEQYF.

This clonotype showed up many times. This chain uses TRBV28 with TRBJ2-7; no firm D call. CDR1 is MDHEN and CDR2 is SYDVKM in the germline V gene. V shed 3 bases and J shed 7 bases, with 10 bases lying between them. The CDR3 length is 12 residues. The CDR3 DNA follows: TGTGCCAGCAGTTTCGAAGCGCGGGAGCAGTACTTC. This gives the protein CASSFEAREQYF.

CDR3 residues: CASSPRGGPSEQYF. In DNA, the CDR3 is TGCGCCAGCAGCCCGAGGGGGGGCCCCAGCGAGCAGTACTTC. The chain recombines TRBV5-1 with TRBJ2-7, with D possibly matching TRBD2 (7 bases). The CDR3 has 14 amino acids. Germline lookup yields CDR1 SGHRS and CDR2 YFSETQ. V was trimmed by 4 bases and J by 6 bases, leaving 17 bases between them.

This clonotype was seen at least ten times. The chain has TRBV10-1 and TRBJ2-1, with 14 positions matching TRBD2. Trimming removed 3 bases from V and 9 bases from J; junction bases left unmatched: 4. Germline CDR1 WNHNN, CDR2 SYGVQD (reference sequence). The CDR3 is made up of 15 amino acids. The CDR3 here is CASSDGTSGSGEQFF. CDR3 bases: TGCGCCAGCAGTGATGGGACTAGCGGGAGTGGTGAGCAGTTCTTC.

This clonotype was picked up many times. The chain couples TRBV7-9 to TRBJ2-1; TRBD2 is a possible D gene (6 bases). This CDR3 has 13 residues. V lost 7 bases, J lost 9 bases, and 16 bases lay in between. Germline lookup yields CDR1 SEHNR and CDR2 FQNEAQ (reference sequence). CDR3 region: CASTSWDSREQFF. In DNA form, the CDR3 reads TGTGCCAGCACCTCATGGGACTCCCGTGAGCAGTTCTTC.

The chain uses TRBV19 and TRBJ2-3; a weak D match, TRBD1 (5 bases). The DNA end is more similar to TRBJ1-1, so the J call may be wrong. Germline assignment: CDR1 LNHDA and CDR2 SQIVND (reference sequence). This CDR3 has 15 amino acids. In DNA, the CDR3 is TGTGCCAGTAGGTCAGGGTCCAGGGCGAACACTGAAGCTTTCTTT. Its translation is CASRSGSRANTEAFF.

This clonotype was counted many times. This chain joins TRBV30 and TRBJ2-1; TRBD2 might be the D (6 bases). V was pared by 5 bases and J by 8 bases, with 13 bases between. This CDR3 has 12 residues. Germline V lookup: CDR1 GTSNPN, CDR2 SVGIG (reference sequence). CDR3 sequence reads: CAWATSKDEQFF. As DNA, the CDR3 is TGTGCCTGGGCCACTAGCAAGGATGAGCAGTTCTTC.

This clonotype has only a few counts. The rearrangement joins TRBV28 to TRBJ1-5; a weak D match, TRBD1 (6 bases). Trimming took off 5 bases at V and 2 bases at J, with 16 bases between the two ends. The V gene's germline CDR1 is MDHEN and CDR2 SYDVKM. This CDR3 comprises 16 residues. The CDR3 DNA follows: TGTGCCAGCAGTCGCTGGGGGGGCGGAGGCAATCAGCCCCAGCATTTT. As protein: CASSRWGGGGNQPQHF. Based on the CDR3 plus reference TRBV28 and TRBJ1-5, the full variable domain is DVKVTQSSRYLVKRTGEKVFLECVQDMDHENMFWYRQDPGLGLRLIYFSYDVKMKEKGDIPEGYSVSREKKERFSLILESASTNQTSMYLCASSRWGGGGNQPQHFGDGTRLSIL.

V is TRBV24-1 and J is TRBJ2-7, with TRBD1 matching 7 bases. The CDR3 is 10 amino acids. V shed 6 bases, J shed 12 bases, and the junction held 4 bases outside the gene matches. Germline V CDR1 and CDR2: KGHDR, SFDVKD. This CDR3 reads CATSTGDRYF. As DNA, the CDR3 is TGTGCCACCAGTACAGGGGATCGGTACTTC.

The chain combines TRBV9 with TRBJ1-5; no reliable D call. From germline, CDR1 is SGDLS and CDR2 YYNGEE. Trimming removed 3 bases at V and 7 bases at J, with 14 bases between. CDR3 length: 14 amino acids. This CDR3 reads CASSGDGINQPQHF. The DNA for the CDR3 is TGTGCCAGCAGCGGCGACGGAATCAACCAGCCCCAGCATTTT.

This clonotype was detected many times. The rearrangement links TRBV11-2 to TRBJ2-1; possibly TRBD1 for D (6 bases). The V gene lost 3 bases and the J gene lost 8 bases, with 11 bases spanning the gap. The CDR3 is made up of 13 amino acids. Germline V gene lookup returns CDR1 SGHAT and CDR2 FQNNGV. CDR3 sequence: CASSFGRGDEQFF. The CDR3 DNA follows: TGTGCCAGCAGCTTCGGCAGGGGTGATGAGCAGTTCTTC.

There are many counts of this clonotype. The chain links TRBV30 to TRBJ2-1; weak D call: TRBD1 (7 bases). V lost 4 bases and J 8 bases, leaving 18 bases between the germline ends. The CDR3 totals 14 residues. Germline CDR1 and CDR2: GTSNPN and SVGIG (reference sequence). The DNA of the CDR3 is TGTGCCTGGATACAGGGGCCAGGAGGGGATGAGCAGTTCTTC. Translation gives CAWIQGPGGDEQFF.

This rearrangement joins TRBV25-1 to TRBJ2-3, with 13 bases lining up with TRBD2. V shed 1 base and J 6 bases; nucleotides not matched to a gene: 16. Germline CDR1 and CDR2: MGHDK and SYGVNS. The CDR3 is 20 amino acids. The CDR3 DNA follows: TGTGCCAGCAGTGAATGGAGGCTACTAGCGGGAGGGCCTGAGTTGGATACGCAGTATTTT. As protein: CASSEWRLLAGGPELDTQYF. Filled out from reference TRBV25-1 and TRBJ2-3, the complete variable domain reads EADIYQTPRYLVIGTGKKITLECSQTMGHDKMYWYQQDPGMELHLIHYSYGVNSTEKGDLSSESTVSRIRTEHFPLTLESARPSHTSQYLCASSEWRLLAGGPELDTQYFGPGTRLTVL.